This TCR beta chain is drawn from a study of blood T cell repertoires in COVID-19. At the level of the study: The samples span acute and convalescent COVID-19 from the United States, Italy and Spain. T cells, B-cell-depleted T cells, or PBMCs supplied cDNA or gDNA.

Germline values: CDR1 SGHDN, CDR2 FVKESK. The CDR3 runs to 14 residues. V lost 4 bases, J lost 6 bases, and 9 bases stayed unmatched. This clone was seen a single time. Study processing details: Using reference gene primer amplification, nucleated cell counts were estimated. The protocol was immunoSEQ multiplex PCR, while the TCRdb copy is restricted to in-frame clones and leaves out a portion. Clone size and V and J calls were adopted from that table, with D and trimming inferred from the DNA. The table shows roughly 180,000 clones, with around 76% occurring only once. The rearrangement joins TRBV14 to TRBJ2-7; TRBD1 aligns across 7 bases. Sample: peripheral blood. The clonotype originates from a woman in her fifties or sixties with active or convalescent COVID-19. The CDR3 protein is CASSRPGGFSEQYF. The DNA of the CDR3 is TGTGCCAGCAGCCGTCCAGGGGGTTTTTCCGAGCAGTACTTC.